The source of this TCR beta chain is a study of T cells in tuberculosis. Overall study context: In South Africa, adults with active tuberculosis were compared with IGRA-negative and latently infected IGRA-positive adolescents.

Only in-frame clones appear in the TCRdb table, and some are missing; sequencing was by immunoSEQ multiplex PCR. This sample has about 40,000 clones, with 90% to 95% found just once. CDR1 and CDR2 (germline): SNHLY, FYNNEI. This CDR3 is built from 13 residues. The V and J ends lost 7 bases and 5 bases, in that order; junction bases with no gene match: 3. Sample: PBMCs. The chain has TRBV2 and TRBJ2-1; 9 nucleotides agree with TRBD2. This TCR was recovered from a donor aged 10 to 29 with latent tuberculosis or without tuberculosis infection. Some clones in this sample may be carry-over from other donors' samples. The CDR3 DNA sequence: TGTGCCAGCAAGCGGGGGGTGGACAATGAGCAGTTCTTC. Translated, it gives CASKRGVDNEQFF.